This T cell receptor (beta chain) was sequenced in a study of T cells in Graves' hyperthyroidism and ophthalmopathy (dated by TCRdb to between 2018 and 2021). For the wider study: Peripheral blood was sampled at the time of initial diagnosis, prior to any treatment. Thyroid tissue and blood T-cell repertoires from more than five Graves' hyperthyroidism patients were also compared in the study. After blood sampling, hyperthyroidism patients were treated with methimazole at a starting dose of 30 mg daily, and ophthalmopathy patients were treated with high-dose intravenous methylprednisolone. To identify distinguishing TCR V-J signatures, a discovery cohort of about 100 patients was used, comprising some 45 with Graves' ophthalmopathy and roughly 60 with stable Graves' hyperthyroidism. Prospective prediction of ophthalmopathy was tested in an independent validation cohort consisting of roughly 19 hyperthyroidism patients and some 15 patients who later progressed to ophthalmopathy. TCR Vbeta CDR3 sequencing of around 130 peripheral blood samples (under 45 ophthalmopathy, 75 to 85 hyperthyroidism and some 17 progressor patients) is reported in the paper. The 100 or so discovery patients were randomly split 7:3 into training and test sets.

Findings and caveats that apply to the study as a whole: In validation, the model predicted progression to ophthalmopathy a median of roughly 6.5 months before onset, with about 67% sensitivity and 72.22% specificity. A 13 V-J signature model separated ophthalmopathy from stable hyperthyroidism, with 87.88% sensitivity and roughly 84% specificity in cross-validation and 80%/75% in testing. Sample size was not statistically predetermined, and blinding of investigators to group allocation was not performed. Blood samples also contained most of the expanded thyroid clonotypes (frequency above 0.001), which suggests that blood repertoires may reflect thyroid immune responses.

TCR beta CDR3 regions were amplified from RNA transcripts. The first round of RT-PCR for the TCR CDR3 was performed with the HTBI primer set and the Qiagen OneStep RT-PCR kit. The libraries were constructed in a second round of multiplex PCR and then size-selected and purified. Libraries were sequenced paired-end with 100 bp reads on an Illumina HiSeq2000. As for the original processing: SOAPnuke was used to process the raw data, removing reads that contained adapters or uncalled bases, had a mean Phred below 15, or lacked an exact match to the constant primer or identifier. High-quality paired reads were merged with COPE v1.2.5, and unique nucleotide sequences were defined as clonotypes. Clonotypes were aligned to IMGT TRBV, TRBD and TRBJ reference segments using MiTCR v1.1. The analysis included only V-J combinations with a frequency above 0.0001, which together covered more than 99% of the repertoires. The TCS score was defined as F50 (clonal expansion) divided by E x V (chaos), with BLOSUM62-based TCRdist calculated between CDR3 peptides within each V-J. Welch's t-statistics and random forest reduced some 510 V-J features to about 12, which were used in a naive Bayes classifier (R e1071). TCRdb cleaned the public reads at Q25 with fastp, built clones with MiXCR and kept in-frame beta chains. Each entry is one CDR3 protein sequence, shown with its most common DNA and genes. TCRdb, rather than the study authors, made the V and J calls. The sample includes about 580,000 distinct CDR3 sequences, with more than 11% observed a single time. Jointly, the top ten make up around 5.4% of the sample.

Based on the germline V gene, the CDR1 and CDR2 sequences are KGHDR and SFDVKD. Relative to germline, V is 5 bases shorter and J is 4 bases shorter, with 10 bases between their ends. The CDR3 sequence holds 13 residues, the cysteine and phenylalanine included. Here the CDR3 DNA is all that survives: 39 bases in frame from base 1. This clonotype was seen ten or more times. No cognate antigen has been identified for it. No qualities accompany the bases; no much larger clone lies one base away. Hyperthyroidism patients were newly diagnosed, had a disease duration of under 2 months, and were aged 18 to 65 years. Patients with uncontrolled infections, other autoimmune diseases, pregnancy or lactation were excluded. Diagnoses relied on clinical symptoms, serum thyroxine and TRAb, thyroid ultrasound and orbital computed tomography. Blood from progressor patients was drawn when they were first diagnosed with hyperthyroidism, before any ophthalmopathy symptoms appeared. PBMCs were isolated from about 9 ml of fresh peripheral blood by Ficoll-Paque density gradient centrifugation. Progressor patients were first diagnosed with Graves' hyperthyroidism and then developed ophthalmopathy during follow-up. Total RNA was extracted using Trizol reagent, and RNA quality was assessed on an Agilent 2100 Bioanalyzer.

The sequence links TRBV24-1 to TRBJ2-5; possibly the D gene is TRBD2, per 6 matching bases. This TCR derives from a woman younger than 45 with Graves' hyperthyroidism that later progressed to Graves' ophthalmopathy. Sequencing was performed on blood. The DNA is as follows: TGTGCCACCAGTGCGGTCGGGAGAGAGACCCAGTACTTC. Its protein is CATSAVGRETQYF.